This T cell receptor beta chain came from a study of blood T cell repertoires in COVID-19. Germline V CDR1 and CDR2: SGHTA, FQGTGA. Unmatched junction bases numbered 12, after V lost 3 bases and J lost 4 bases. The CDR3 sequence is 17 residues long. TCRdb keeps only in-frame clones here, not all; method: immunoSEQ multiplex PCR. The sample lists some 320,000 clones; about 88% were seen once. Sample: PBMCs or T cells enriched from blood (not recorded which). This TCR was sampled from a man aged 55-75 years who had recovered from COVID-19. The chain combines TRBV7-3 with TRBJ2-1; the match to TRBD1 covers 7 bases. CDR3 protein: CASSFRPDRELYNEQFF. The CDR3 DNA follows: TGTGCCAGCAGCTTTCGTCCCGACAGGGAATTATACAATGAGCAGTTCTTC. The complete variable domain, with remaining parts taken from reference TRBV7-3 and TRBJ2-1, reads GAGVSQTPSNKVTEKGKYVELRCDPISGHTALYWYRQSLGQGPEFLIYFQGTGAADDSGLPNDRFFAVRPEGSVSTLKIQRTERGDSAVYLCASSFRPDRELYNEQFFGPGTRLTVL.